The rows below give T cell receptor beta chains drawn from one sample of a study of cytomegalovirus exposure and HLA in healthy donors. Profiled with immunoSEQ multiplex PCR; TCRdb holds only in-frame clones, not every one. The table records 90,000 or so clones, 82% of them present only once. Sequencing used PBMCs. These receptors all stem from a man in his fifties in good health and CMV-seronegative. Each CDR3 is given with its conserved first and last residue. Fields, in order: J gene, V gene, clone size, CDR3 length, D gene, CDR3 DNA, CDR3 protein. D genes are given only for firm matches. Size tells how often a clone was seen (once, few, many) or the class of an expanded clone, and some rows leave it out.

TRBJ1-2 | TRBV19 | . | 13 | . | TGTGCCAGTAGTATTACAGCCCTATATGGCTACACCTTC | CASSITALYGYTF
TRBJ2-7 | TRBV5-4 | . | 14 | TRBD1 | TGTGCCAGCAGGAATGGACAGGTCTCCTACGAGCAGTACTTC | CASRNGQVSYEQYF
TRBJ2-3 | TRBV7-9 | . | 16 | TRBD2 | TGCGCCAGCAGCTTAGGGCCTAGCGGGAGCAAAGATACGCAGTATTTT | CASSLGPSGSKDTQYF
TRBJ2-1 | TRBV7-2 | . | 15 | TRBD2 | TGTGCCAGCAGCTCGCCTAGCGGGAGGTGGGCTGAGCAGTTCTTC | CASSSPSGRWAEQFF
TRBJ2-3 | TRBV7-2 | . | 13 | . | TGTGCCAGCAGCTTAGATATCACAGATACGCAGTATTTT | CASSLDITDTQYF
TRBJ1-2 | TRBV28 | . | 13 | . | TGTGCCAGCAGTTCGACAGGAGAAGTTGGCTACACCTTC | CASSSTGEVGYTF
TRBJ2-3 | TRBV28 | once | 16 | . | TGTGCCAGCAGTTTATCCCAGGATTCTAGCACAGATACGCAGTATTTT | CASSLSQDSSTDTQYF
TRBJ2-1 | TRBV27 | . | 14 | . | TGTGCCAGCGCCCCCCGGGGATTCTACCATGAGCAGTTCTTC | CASAPRGFYHEQFF
TRBJ1-1 | TRBV7-9 | . | 12 | . | TGTGCCAGCAGCTTAGAAGCGGTAGGAGCTTTCTTT | CASSLEAVGAFF
TRBJ2-3 | TRBV7-2 | . | 15 | . | TGTGCCAGCAGCTTCTCGGGCCTCAGGGGAGATACGCAGTATTTT | CASSFSGLRGDTQYF
TRBJ1-1 | TRBV5-5 | few | 17 | . | TGTGCCAGCAGCTTGGTGGTAGGCGTAGGGGGGAACACTGAAGCTTTCTTT | CASSLVVGVGGNTEAFF